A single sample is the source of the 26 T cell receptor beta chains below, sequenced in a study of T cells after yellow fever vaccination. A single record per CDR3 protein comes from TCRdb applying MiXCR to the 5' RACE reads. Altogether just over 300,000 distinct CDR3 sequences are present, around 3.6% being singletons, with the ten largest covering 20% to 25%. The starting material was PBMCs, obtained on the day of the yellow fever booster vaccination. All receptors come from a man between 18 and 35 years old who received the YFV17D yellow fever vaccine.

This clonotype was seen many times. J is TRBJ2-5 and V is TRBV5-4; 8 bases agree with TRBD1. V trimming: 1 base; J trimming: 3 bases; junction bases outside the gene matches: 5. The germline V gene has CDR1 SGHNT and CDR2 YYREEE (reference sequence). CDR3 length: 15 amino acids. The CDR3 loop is CASSLQGAGEETQYF. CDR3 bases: TGTGCCAGCAGCTTGCAGGGGGCTGGGGAAGAGACCCAGTACTTC.

CDR3 coding DNA: TGTGCCAGCAGTTACTCCAGGGGGCCCCAAGAGACCCAGTACTTC. It codes for CASSYSRGPQETQYF. J is TRBJ2-5 and V is TRBV6-2 or TRBV6-3, with 8 bases lining up with TRBD1. V dropped 0 bases and J dropped 1; count of bases not matched to a gene: 1. This CDR3 contains 15 residues. Per germline, CDR1 MNHEY and CDR2 SVGEGT.

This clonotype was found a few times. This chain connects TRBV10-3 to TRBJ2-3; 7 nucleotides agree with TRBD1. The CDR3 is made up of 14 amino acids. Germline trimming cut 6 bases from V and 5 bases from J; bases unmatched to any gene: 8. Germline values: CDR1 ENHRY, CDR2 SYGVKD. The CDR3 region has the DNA TGTGCCATCAGGGAACAGGGGTCCAGAGATACGCAGTATTTT. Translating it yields CAIREQGSRDTQYF.

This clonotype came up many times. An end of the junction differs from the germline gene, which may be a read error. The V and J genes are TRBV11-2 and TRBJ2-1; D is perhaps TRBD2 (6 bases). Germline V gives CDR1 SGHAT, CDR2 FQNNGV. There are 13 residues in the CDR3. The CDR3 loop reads CASSLGRYNEQFF. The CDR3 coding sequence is TGCGCCAGCAGCTTGGGGAGGTACAATGAGCAGTTCTTC.

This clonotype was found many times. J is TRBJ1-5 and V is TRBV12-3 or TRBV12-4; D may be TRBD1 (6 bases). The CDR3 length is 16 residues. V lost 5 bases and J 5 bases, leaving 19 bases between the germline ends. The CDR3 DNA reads TGTGCCAGCAGTGCCCTTAGGACAGCAGTATATCAGCCCCAGCATTTT. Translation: CASSALRTAVYQPQHF.

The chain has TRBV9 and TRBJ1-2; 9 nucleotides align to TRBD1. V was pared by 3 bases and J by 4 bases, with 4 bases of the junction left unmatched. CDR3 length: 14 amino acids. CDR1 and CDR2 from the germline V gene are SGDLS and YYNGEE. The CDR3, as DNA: TGTGCCAGCAGCGGGACAGGGGTGGGCTATGGCTACACCTTC. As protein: CASSGTGVGYGYTF.

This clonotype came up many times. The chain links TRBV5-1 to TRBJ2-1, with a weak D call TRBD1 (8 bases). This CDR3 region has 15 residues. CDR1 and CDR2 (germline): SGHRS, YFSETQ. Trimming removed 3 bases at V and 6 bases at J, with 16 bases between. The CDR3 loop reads CASSWGGQEGNEQFF. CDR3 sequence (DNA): TGCGCCAGCAGCTGGGGGGGACAGGAGGGCAATGAGCAGTTCTTC.

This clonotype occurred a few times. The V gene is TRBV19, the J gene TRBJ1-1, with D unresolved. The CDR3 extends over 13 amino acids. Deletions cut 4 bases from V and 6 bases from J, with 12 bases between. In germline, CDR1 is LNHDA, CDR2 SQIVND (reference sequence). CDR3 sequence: CASSTPQLAEAFF. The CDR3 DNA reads TGTGCCAGTAGTACCCCTCAGTTGGCTGAAGCTTTCTTT.

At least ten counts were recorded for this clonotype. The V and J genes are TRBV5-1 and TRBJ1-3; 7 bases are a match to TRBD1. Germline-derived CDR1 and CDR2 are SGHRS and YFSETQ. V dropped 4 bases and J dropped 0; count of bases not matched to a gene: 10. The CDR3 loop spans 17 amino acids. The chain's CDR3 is CASSGSPTGLSGNTIYF. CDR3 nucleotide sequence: TGCGCCAGCAGCGGGAGCCCGACAGGGCTCTCTGGAAACACCATATATTTT. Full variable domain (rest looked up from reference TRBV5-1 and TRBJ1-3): KAGVTQTPRYLIKTRGQQVTLSCSPISGHRSVSWYQQTPGQGLQFLFEYFSETQRNKGNFPGRFSGRQFSNSRSEMNVSTLELGDSALYLCASSGSPTGLSGNTIYFGEGSWLTVV.

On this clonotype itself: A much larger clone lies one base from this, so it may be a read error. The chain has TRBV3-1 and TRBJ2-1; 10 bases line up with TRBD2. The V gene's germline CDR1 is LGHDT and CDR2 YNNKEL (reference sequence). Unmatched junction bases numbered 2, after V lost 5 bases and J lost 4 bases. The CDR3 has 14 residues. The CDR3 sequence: CASSISGGYNEQFF. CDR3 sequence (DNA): TGTGCCAGCAGCATTAGCGGGGGGTACAATGAGCAGTTCTTC.

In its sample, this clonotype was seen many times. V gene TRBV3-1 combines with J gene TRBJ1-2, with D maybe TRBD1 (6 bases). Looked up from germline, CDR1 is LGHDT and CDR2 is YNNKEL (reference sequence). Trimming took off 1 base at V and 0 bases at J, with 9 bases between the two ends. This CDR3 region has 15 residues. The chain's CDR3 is CASSQGTATNYGYTF. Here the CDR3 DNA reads TGTGCCAGCAGCCAAGGGACAGCGACTAACTATGGCTACACCTTC.

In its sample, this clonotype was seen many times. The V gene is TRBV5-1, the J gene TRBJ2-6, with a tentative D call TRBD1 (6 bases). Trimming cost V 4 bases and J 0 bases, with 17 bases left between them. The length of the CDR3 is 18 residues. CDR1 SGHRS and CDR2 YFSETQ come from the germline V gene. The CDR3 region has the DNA TGCGCCAGCAGCCGGAACCCTCGGGACATCTCTGGGGCCAACGTCCTGACTTTC. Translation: CASSRNPRDISGANVLTF.

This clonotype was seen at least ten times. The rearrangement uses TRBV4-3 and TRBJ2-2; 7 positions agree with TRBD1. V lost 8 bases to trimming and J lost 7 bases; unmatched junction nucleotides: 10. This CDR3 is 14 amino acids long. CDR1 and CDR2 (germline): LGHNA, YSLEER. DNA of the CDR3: TGCGCCAGCGGATTTAACAGGGGCGACGGGGAGCTGTTTTTT. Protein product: CASGFNRGDGELFF.

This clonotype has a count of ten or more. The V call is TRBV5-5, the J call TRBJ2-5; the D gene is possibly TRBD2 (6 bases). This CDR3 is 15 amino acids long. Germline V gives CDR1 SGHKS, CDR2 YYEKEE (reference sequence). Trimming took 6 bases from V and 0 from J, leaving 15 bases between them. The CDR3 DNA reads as TGTGCCAGCATGTCGGCGGGGACGTACCAAGAGACCCAGTACTTC. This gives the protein CASMSAGTYQETQYF.

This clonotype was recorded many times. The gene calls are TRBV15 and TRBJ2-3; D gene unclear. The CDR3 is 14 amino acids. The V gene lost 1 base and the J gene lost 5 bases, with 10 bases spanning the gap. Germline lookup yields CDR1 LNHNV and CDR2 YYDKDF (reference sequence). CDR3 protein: CATSRVQVGDTQYF. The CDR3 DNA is TGTGCCACCAGCAGAGTCCAAGTGGGAGATACGCAGTATTTT. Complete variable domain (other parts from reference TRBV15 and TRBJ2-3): DAMVIQNPRYQVTQFGKPVTLSCSQTLNHNVMYWYQQKSSQAPKLLFHYYDKDFNNEADTPDNFQSRRPNTSFCFLDIRSPGLGDTAMYLCATSRVQVGDTQYFGPGTRLTVL.

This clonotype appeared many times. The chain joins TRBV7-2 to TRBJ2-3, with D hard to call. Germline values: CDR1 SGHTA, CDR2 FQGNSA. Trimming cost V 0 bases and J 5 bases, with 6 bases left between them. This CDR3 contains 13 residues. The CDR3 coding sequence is TGTGCCAGCAGCTTAGCGCGTCGAGATACGCAGTATTTT. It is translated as CASSLARRDTQYF.

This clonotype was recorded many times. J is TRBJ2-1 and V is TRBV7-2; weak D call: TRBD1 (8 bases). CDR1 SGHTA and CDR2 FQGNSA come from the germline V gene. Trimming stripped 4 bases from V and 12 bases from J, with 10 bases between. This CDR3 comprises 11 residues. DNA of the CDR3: TGTGCCAGCAGCTACAGGGGGGGGCAGTTCTTC. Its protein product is CASSYRGGQFF.

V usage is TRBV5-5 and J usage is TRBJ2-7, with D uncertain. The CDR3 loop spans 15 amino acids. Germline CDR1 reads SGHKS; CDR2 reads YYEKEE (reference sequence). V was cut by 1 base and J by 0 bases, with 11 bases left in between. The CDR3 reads CASSLNPTSSYEQYV. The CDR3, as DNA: TGTGCCAGCAGCTTGAACCCCACGAGCTCCTACGAGCAGTACGTC.

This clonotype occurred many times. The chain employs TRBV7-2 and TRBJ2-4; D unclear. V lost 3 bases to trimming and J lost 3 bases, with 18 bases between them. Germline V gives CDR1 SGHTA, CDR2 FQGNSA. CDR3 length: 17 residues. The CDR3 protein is CASSLWIGSLGKNIQYF. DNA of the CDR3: TGTGCCAGCAGCTTGTGGATAGGCTCCCTCGGCAAAAACATTCAGTACTTC.

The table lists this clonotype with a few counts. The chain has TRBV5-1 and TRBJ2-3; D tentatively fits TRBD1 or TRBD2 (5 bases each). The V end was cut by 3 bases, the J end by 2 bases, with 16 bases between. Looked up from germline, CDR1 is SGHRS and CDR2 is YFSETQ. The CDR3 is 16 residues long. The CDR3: CASSYDSGQITDTQYF. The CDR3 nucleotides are TGCGCCAGCAGCTACGACTCGGGGCAGATCACAGATACGCAGTATTTT.

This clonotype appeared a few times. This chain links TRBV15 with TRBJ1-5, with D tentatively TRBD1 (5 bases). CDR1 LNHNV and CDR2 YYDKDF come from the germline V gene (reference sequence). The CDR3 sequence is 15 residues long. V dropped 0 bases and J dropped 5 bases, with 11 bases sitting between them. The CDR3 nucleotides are TGTGCCACCAGCAGAGAAGTCGGGGGGTATCAGCCCCAGCATTTT. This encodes CATSREVGGYQPQHF.

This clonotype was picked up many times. The CDR3 coding sequence is TGTGCCAGCAGCCAGGACATGAACACTGAAGCTTTCTTT. Encoded protein: CASSQDMNTEAFF. This sequence joins TRBV7-9 and TRBJ1-1; tentatively, D is TRBD1 (5 bases). The CDR3 runs 13 residues. Germline values: CDR1 SEHNR, CDR2 FQNEAQ (reference sequence). Trimming left V 5 bases short and J 0 bases short, with 7 bases between.

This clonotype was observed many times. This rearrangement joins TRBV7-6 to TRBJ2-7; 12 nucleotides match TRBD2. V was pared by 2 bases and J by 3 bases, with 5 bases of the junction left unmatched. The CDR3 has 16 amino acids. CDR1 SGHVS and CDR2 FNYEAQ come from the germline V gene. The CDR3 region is CASSLTTSGGHYEQYF. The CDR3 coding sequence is TGTGCCAGCAGCTTAACGACTAGCGGGGGCCACTACGAGCAGTACTTC.

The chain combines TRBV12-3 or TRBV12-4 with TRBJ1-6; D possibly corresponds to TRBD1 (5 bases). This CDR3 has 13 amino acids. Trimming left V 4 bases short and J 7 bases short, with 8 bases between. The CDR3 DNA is TGTGCCAGCAGTTCCAGGGAAAATTCACCCCTCCACTTT. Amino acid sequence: CASSSRENSPLHF.

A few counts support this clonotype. The CDR3 DNA follows: TGTGCCAGCAGGCCGAGGGGGGGGTCCACTGAAGCTTTCTTT. Protein product: CASRPRGGSTEAFF. V usage is TRBV6-5 and J usage is TRBJ1-1, with a weak D call TRBD1 (6 bases). V lost 6 bases and J lost 4, with 15 bases in between. This CDR3 is built from 14 residues. The germline V gene has CDR1 MNHEY and CDR2 SVGAGI.

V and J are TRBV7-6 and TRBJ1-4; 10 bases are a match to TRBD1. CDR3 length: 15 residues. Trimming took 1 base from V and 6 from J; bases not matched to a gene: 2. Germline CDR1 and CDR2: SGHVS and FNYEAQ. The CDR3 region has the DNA TGTGCCAGCAGCTTAGAAGGACAGGGGGATGAAAAACTGTTTTTT. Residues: CASSLEGQGDEKLFF.